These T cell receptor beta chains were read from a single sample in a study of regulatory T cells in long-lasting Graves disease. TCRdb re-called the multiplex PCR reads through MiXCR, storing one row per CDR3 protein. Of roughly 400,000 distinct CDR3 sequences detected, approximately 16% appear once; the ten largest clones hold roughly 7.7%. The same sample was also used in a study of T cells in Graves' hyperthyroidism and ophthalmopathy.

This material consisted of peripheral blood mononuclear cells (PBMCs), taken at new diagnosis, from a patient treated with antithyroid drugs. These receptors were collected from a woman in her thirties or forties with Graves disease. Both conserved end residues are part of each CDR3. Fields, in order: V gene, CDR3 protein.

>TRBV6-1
CASSPTRTGGGTEAFF
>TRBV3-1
CASSLEPRHGNTIYF
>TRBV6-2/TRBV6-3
CASSYQGFYEQYF
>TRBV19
CASSGQGGQPQHF
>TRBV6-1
CASRELTYGLPTYTDTQYF
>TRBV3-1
CASSSRGGEDTQYF
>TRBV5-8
CASSFFTSGENIQYF
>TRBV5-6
CASSSGVSNQPQHF
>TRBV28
CASTPSGVLSGDEQFF
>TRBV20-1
CSAGGLAGLTDTQYF
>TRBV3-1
CASSHRGRSSSYEQYF
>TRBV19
CASRAWDFSSYEQYF
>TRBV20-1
CSAPRDSTYEQYF
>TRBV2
CASTLAGGRYEQYF
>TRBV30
CAWTRDIEAFF
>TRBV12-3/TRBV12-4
CASSLGLASYEQYF
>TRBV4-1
CASSQEGTGWNEQFF
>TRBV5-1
CASSLVSSGAEQYF
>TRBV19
CASSFSGRFNEQFF
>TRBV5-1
CASKLGQGAGDEQFF
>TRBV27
CASSTPGTRNYNEQFF
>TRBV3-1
CASSQDSGWEARTDTQYF
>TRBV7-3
CASSYRLAGGPGSYEQYF
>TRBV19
CASTLTTNYGYTF
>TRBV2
CASSPGGGQGGYTF
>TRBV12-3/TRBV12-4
CASSPRRAKNIQYF
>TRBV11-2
CASSLGVSDGLGETQYF
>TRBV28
CASSLTGMGNEQYF
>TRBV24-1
CATSDFKDSGYTF
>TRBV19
CASSPRGLAHNEQFF
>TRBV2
CAHRDRRQQATDTQYF
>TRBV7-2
CASSSGTATTPPFHTQYF
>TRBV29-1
CSVETGVWANEQFF
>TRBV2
CASSGVRDQPQHF
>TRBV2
CASSDAETGPNTGELFF
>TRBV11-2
CASSLKGGRGETQYF
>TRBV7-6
CASSWTAEPNTGELFF
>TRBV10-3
CAISEARDSATEAFF
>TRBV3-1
CASSQVGANTEAFF
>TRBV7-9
CASSLAWGTGDYEQYF
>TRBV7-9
CASSLLEGYEQYF
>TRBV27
CASSSPSGYEQYF
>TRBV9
CASSARPDTNSGNTIYF
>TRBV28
CASSLVEGGADGYTF
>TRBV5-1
CASSGRGMVGYEQYF
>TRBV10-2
CASIPNTSGRAQAIETQYF
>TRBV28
CASSLEGGNEKLFF
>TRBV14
CASSRTLPGPGNEQFF
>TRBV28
CASSGGLYYNEQFF
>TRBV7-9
CASSSSRAGGFNEQFF
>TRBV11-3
CASSLAWDKLWNEQFF
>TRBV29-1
CSVDSGDTQYF
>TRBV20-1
CSAAGTGMTPSYEQYF
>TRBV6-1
CASRGHPSNEQFF
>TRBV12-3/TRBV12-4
CASSPIAGGTDTQYF
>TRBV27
CASSSAVGVEAFF
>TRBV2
CASSEVRGGNTIYF
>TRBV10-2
CASSGTGYTEAFF
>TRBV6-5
CASSYSDMGSNQPQHF
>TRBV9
CASSPRLAHGDTQYF